These 15 T cell receptor beta chains originate from one sample sequenced in a study of T cells in Graves' hyperthyroidism and ophthalmopathy. TCR beta CDR3 region amplification was performed from RNA transcripts. Researchers ran a first-round RT-PCR on the TCR CDR3 using the HTBI primer set. From the multiplex PCR reads, TCRdb called clonotypes with MiXCR, one entry per CDR3 protein. The sample consists of about 320,000 distinct CDR3 sequences, around a sixth of them appearing once. Sequencing was done on a sample of blood. All receptors come from a man aged 25-45 years with Graves' hyperthyroidism.

The chain carries TRBV7-9 and TRBJ1-2, with 12 bases that match TRBD1. Germline trimming cut 1 base from V and 5 bases from J; bases unmatched to any gene: 8. The CDR3 length is 17 residues. The V gene's germline CDR1 is SEHNR and CDR2 FQNEAQ (reference sequence). DNA of the CDR3: TGTGCCAGCAGCTTAGTTGGGACAGGGGGCTTGGAGTATGGCTACACCTTC. It yields the protein CASSLVGTGGLEYGYTF.

The chain combines TRBV24-1 with TRBJ1-2; D is uncertain. The V end lost 2 bases, the J end lost 6 bases, and 12 bases lay between the germline ends. The CDR3 is 14 residues long. The germline V gene has CDR1 KGHDR and CDR2 SFDVKD. The CDR3 nucleotides are TGTGCCACCAGTGATTCTCGCTGGGAACATGGCTACACCTTC. Its translation: CATSDSRWEHGYTF.

The rearrangement uses TRBV7-2 and TRBJ2-5, with D possibly TRBD2 on 6 matching bases. Looked up from germline, CDR1 is SGHTA and CDR2 is FQGNSA. The germline V and J ends were trimmed by 6 bases and 3 bases, with 14 bases remaining between them. The CDR3 runs to 14 residues. CDR3 protein: CASRGGGTEETQYF. The CDR3 region has the DNA TGTGCCAGCAGGGGGGGAGGTACCGAAGAGACCCAGTACTTC.

The chain employs TRBV9 and TRBJ2-1; D not certain. V was clipped by 4 bases and J by 2 bases, with 13 bases between them. The CDR3 contains 15 residues. The germline gives CDR1 SGDLS, CDR2 YYNGEE. The CDR3 nucleotides are TGTGCCAGCAGCTCTACTACATACGCCTACAATGAGCAGTTCTTC. This translates into CASSSTTYAYNEQFF.

This clonotype was seen many times. The chain links TRBV29-1 to TRBJ2-1; no clear D gene. The germline V gene has CDR1 SQVTM and CDR2 ANQGSEA. The V gene lost 8 bases and the J gene lost 8 bases, with 16 bases spanning the gap. The length of the CDR3 is 12 residues. CDR3 nucleotide sequence: TGCAGCCCTGGGCTCTTGAACGATGAGCAGTTCTTC. Amino acid sequence: CSPGLLNDEQFF.

This chain uses TRBV4-2 with TRBJ2-5; D is unclear. Germline V gene sequence: CDR1 LGHNA, CDR2 YNFKEQ. The CDR3 runs 12 residues. With 5 bases removed from V and 7 bases from J, the gap between germline ends came to 11 bases. CDR3 amino acids: CASSSPPGTQYF. The CDR3 DNA reads as TGTGCCAGCAGCAGCCCCCCGGGGACCCAGTACTTC.

Many counts were recorded for this clonotype. The chain couples TRBV11-2 to TRBJ1-4; D ambiguous. In germline, CDR1 is SGHAT, CDR2 FQNNGV. The CDR3 loop spans 14 amino acids. Trimming stripped 4 bases from V and 10 bases from J, with 16 bases between. DNA of the CDR3: TGTGCCAGCAGCTCGGACCTCTTAGATGGAAAACTGTTTTTT. It is translated as CASSSDLLDGKLFF.

This clonotype was found many times. J is TRBJ2-2 and V is TRBV3-1; no reliable D call. V was pared by 4 bases and J by 0 bases, with 9 bases between. The length of the CDR3 is 15 residues. CDR1 and CDR2 (germline): LGHDT, YNNKEL (reference sequence). CDR3 protein: CASSPRRSNTGELFF. CDR3 nucleotide sequence: TGTGCCAGCAGCCCAAGACGCTCGAACACCGGGGAGCTGTTTTTT.

This clonotype was picked up many times. The genes are TRBV5-1 and TRBJ2-1; 10 bases map to TRBD2. The germline V gene has CDR1 SGHRS and CDR2 YFSETQ. The CDR3 totals 16 residues. Trimming removed 0 bases from V and 6 bases from J; junction bases left unmatched: 6. CDR3 DNA: TGCGCCAGCAGCTTGGGGACTACTAGCGGGGCCAATGAGCAGTTCTTC. The encoded protein is CASSLGTTSGANEQFF.

This clonotype was observed many times. The chain recombines TRBV28 with TRBJ2-3; D remains unclear. The CDR3 extends over 14 amino acids. Germline V CDR1 and CDR2: MDHEN, SYDVKM. The V end lost 6 bases, the J end lost 0 bases, and 10 bases lay between the germline ends. The CDR3 is CASRDSPSTDTQYF. The CDR3 bases are TGTGCCAGCAGGGATTCCCCTAGCACAGATACGCAGTATTTT.

This chain links TRBV19 with TRBJ1-5; TRBD1 is a possible D gene (5 bases). V lost 10 bases, J lost 7 bases, and 17 bases lay in between. The CDR3 runs 13 residues. Germline-derived CDR1 and CDR2 are LNHDA and SQIVND (reference sequence). The CDR3 protein is CAISGRGGQPQHF. CDR3 sequence (DNA): TGTGCCATTTCAGGGCGGGGAGGACAGCCCCAGCATTTT.

The chain couples TRBV7-9 to TRBJ2-1, with D tentatively TRBD2 (5 bases). Germline V CDR1 and CDR2: SEHNR, FQNEAQ (reference sequence). CDR3 length equals 15 residues. V was trimmed by 3 bases and J by 6 bases, leaving 15 bases between them. The CDR3 here is CASSFVGERSNEQFF. CDR3 nucleotide sequence: TGTGCCAGCAGCTTCGTCGGTGAGCGGAGCAATGAGCAGTTCTTC.

This clonotype was seen ten or more times. V and J are TRBV5-1 and TRBJ1-1; possibly TRBD1 for D (5 bases). Trimming shortened V by 3 bases and J by 6 bases, and 12 bases separated the two germline ends. From germline, CDR1 is SGHRS and CDR2 YFSETQ. This CDR3 region has 13 residues. The CDR3 DNA sequence: TGCGCCAGCAGCTCACAGGAAAACGCTGAAGCTTTCTTT. It encodes CASSSQENAEAFF.

This clonotype was observed many times. The rearrangement uses TRBV12-3 or TRBV12-4 and TRBJ1-2, with D tentatively TRBD1 (6 bases). The V gene lost 6 bases and the J gene lost 1 base, with 15 bases spanning the gap. This CDR3 region has 15 residues. The CDR3 DNA follows: TGTGCCAGCAGAGGGGGGGGCGCGTTTAACTATGGCTACACCTTC. Translation: CASRGGGAFNYGYTF.

As to this clonotype: Relative to the germline gene, one junction end is altered; a read error may explain this. The V call is TRBV2, the J call TRBJ2-5; unclear D gene. The germline gives CDR1 SNHLY, CDR2 FYNNEI. The CDR3 totals 11 residues. CDR3 bases: TGTGCCGGCAGTGAAGGGGAGACCCAGTACTTC. Translation: CAGSEGETQYF.